Sequencing of this TCR beta chain was carried out in a study of cytomegalovirus exposure and HLA in healthy donors. The overall study: In an earlier analysis, approximately 120 million unique TCR beta sequences were found from 150 million to 200 million T cells.

The PCR contained 60 Vbeta and 13 Jbeta primers. Method: immunoSEQ multiplex PCR; TCRdb's copy keeps in-frame clones and lacks some. Among fewer than 350,000 clones listed, about 90% were seen once. CDR1 and CDR2 from the germline V gene are SEHNR and FQNEAQ (reference sequence). The CDR3 contains 11 residues. Trimming took off 3 bases at V and 4 bases at J, with 4 bases between the two ends. This TCR was recovered from a woman aged 18-29 years in good health and CMV-seronegative. The chain is built from TRBV7-9 and TRBJ2-7; D not resolved. The sample consisted of PBMCs. The CDR3 spells CASSFNYEQYF. The CDR3 DNA reads TGTGCCAGCAGCTTTAATTACGAGCAGTACTTC.